This T cell receptor (beta chain) originates from a study of a mutant IDH1 vaccine in newly diagnosed glioma. For the study at large: First vaccine doses came 4-6 weeks after radiotherapy alone, or with temozolomide cycles. Before enrollment, the patients had been treated with radiotherapy alone, temozolomide alone, or both together. Most of them had received both.

This table comes from immunoSEQ multiplex PCR, and its TCRdb copy is limited to in-frame clones, with some not included. The sample holds some 120,000 clones; roughly 75% are singletons and the top ten take about 5.5%. Described time point: week 11, during vaccination. Every vaccine dose comprised 300 ug of mutant IDH1 20-mer peptide plus topical imiquimod. This clone was seen a few times. Its specificity is unknown. Trimming cost V 6 bases and J 10 bases; bases outside gene matches: 6. Germline V gene data show CDR1 as MDHEN and CDR2 as SYDVKM. The CDR3 sequence is 12 residues long. The chain is built from TRBV28 and TRBJ2-1, with 7 bases aligning to TRBD1. This sequence originates from a man in his forties with glioma. The source material was PBMCs, sampled from a glioma patient whose treatment included an IDH1 peptide vaccine. The CDR3 nucleotides are TGTGCCAGCAGGACGGCAGGGGGAGAGCAGTTCTTC. Its translation: CASRTAGGEQFF.